This T cell receptor beta chain was observed in a study of cytomegalovirus exposure and HLA in healthy donors. Germline CDR1 reads GTSNPN; CDR2 reads SVGIG (reference sequence). The V gene end was trimmed by 2 bases and the J gene end by 2 bases; junction bases not matched to a gene: 7. The CDR3 consists of 15 residues. PCR used 60 Vbeta primers and 13 Jbeta primers. Clones were read by immunoSEQ multiplex PCR, and TCRdb kept only the in-frame ones, dropping some. Among some 100,000 clones listed, approximately 68% were seen once. The sequenced sample was PBMCs. This clonotype was obtained from a young woman in good health and CMV-seropositive. The chain carries TRBV30 and TRBJ2-3; TRBD1 matches 7 bases. CDR3 amino acids: CAWSKGDSSTDTQYF. The CDR3 nucleotides read TGTGCCTGGAGTAAGGGGGACAGCTCCACAGATACGCAGTATTTT.